This TCR beta chain was obtained from a study of tumor-infiltrating lymphocytes in localized non-small cell lung cancer. Study background: Patients included smokers and never-smokers with various histologies, some sampled after neoadjuvant chemotherapy. Tumor tissue and non-adjacent uninvolved lung came from each patient. Findings of the study overall: Tumor T-cell fraction from TCR sequencing was not associated with recurrence-free survival (p = 0.61).

Produced via immunoSEQ multiplex PCR; TCRdb's table is partial and in-frame only. In the table there are roughly 12,000 clones, over 80% of which are singletons. The CDR3 has 15 residues. Germline-derived CDR1 and CDR2 are MDHEN and SYDVKM. V was cut by 6 bases and J by 2 bases, with 13 bases left in between. This clone was observed a few times. No antigen is known for it. The sequence came from a human donor with non-small cell lung cancer. Sequencing input: lung tumor tissue. This sequence joins TRBV28 and TRBJ1-4; D call uncertain. This chain's CDR3 is CASRPRVSTNEKLFF. CDR3 coding DNA: TGTGCCAGCAGACCGAGGGTTTCGACTAATGAAAAACTGTTTTTT.